A selection of T cell receptor beta chains follows, all from one sample in a study of T cell changes during pregnancy in multiple sclerosis. Assay: immunoSEQ multiplex PCR; the TCRdb copy retains only in-frame clones and omits some. There are just over 35,000 clones in the sample; 90% to 95% occur only once, and about 0.4% lies in the top ten. Sample: CD4+ T cells from peripheral blood mononuclear cells, taken in the first trimester of pregnancy. These receptors were taken from a female donor with multiple sclerosis, enrolled in a pregnancy study. Each CDR3 is given with its conserved first and last residue. A D gene is named only where the DNA matches it firmly. Expanded clones get a size class; other rows say once, few or many, or leave the size out.

J: TRBJ2-7; V: TRBV7-3; D: .; size: once; CDR3: CASSTEGGARGEQYF; DNA: TGTGCCAGCAGCACGGAGGGGGGGGCCCGGGGGGAGCAGTACTTC
J: TRBJ2-1; V: TRBV7-9; D: .; size: .; CDR3: CASSLLPRGAPGEQFF; DNA: TGTGCCAGCAGCTTATTGCCCCGGGGGGCCCCAGGGGAGCAGTTCTTC
J: TRBJ2-3; V: TRBV7-2; D: .; size: .; CDR3: CASSKGLARDTQYF; DNA: TGTGCCAGCAGCAAGGGGTTGGCGAGAGATACGCAGTATTTT
J: TRBJ2-7; V: TRBV18; D: TRBD1; size: .; CDR3: CASSGQGRGYEQYF; DNA: TGTGCCAGCTCGGGACAGGGAAGAGGATACGAGCAGTACTTC
J: TRBJ1-4; V: TRBV18; D: .; size: .; CDR3: CASSSIFDRVNEKLFF; DNA: TGTGCCAGCTCCTCAATTTTCGACAGAGTGAATGAAAAACTGTTTTTT
J: TRBJ2-1; V: TRBV16; D: TRBD2; size: .; CDR3: CASSQWGTSGFYNEQFF; DNA: TGTGCCAGCAGCCAATGGGGGACTAGCGGGTTTTACAATGAGCAGTTCTTC
J: TRBJ1-5; V: TRBV27; D: .; size: .; CDR3: CASSLSIGSGNQPQHF; DNA: TGTGCCAGCAGTTTATCGATCGGTAGTGGCAATCAGCCCCAGCATTTT
J: TRBJ1-3; V: TRBV10-3; D: TRBD1; size: .; CDR3: CAITVPGQSGNTIYF; DNA: TGTGCCATCACTGTTCCGGGACAGTCTGGAAACACCATATATTTT
J: TRBJ2-3; V: TRBV30; D: TRBD2; size: .; CDR3: CAWSQSSGAQYF; DNA: TGTGCCTGGAGTCAATCTAGCGGGGCCCAGTATTTT
J: TRBJ2-7; V: TRBV5-5; D: .; size: .; CDR3: CASSLSPRGASYEQYF; DNA: TGTGCCAGCAGCTTGTCACCCCGGGGGGCCTCCTACGAGCAGTACTTC
J: TRBJ2-3; V: TRBV7-2; D: TRBD2; size: .; CDR3: CASSLVVRGGIDTQYF; DNA: TGTGCCAGCAGCTTAGTGGTACGGGGGGGTATAGATACGCAGTATTTT
J: TRBJ2-7; V: TRBV6-6; D: .; size: .; CDR3: CASSATGTYEQYF; DNA: TGTGCCAGCAGTGCCACCGGGACCTACGAGCAGTACTTC
J: TRBJ2-7; V: TRBV2; D: TRBD1; size: .; CDR3: CASNPGTGTYEQYF; DNA: TGTGCCAGCAACCCCGGGACAGGGACCTACGAGCAGTACTTC
J: TRBJ2-5; V: TRBV7-9; D: .; size: .; CDR3: CASSSDLNRETQYF; DNA: TGTGCCAGCAGCTCAGACTTGAATCGTGAGACCCAGTACTTC
J: TRBJ1-3; V: TRBV5-1; D: .; size: .; CDR3: CASRGDSSSGNTIYF; DNA: TGCGCCAGCAGGGGGGACTCGAGCTCTGGAAACACCATATATTTT
J: TRBJ1-1; V: TRBV11-2; D: .; size: .; CDR3: CASSTTRSGAEAFF; DNA: TGTGCCAGCAGCACCACACGCTCGGGGGCTGAAGCTTTCTTT
J: TRBJ2-7; V: TRBV5-1; D: .; size: .; CDR3: CASSLGGRPYEQYF; DNA: TGCGCCAGCAGCCTTGGGGGCAGGCCCTACGAGCAGTACTTC
J: TRBJ2-7; V: TRBV28; D: .; size: .; CDR3: CASSPGGGLLYEQYF; DNA: TGTGCCAGCAGTCCTGGGGGGGGGCTCCTCTACGAGCAGTACTTC
J: TRBJ2-7; V: TRBV5-1; D: TRBD2; size: .; CDR3: CASSWLAGASYEQYF; DNA: TGCGCCAGCAGCTGGTTAGCGGGAGCCTCCTACGAGCAGTACTTC
J: TRBJ2-7; V: TRBV5-5; D: TRBD1; size: .; CDR3: CASRLTWRGQGQFEQYF; DNA: TGTGCCAGCAGGTTGACTTGGCGAGGACAGGGGCAGTTCGAGCAGTACTTC
J: TRBJ2-1; V: TRBV10-3; D: TRBD2; size: .; CDR3: CAISLPLRTRGSNEQFF; DNA: TGTGCCATCAGTCTTCCCTTGCGGACTAGGGGATCCAATGAGCAGTTCTTC
J: TRBJ2-5; V: TRBV29-1; D: .; size: .; CDR3: CSVGQGSKETQYF; DNA: TGCAGCGTTGGGCAGGGTTCTAAAGAGACCCAGTACTTC